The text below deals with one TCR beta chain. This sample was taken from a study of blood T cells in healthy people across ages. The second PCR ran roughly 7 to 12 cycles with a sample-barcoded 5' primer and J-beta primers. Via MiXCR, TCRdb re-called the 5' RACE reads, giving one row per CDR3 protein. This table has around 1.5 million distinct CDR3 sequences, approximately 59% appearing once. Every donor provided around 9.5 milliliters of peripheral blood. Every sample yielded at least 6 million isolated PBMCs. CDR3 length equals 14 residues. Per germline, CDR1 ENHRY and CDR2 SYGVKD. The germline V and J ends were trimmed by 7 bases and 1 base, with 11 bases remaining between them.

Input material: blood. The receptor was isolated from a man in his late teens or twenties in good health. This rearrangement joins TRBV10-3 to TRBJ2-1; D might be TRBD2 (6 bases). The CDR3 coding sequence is TGTGCCATCATTGCGGGGAGTTCCTACAATGAGCAGTTCTTC. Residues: CAIIAGSSYNEQFF.